The 3 T cell receptor beta chains below were found in one sample sequenced in a study of Ad26.COV2.S vaccination and SARS-CoV-2 variants. Using immunoSEQ multiplex PCR, the repertoire was profiled, and TCRdb retains in-frame clones only, with some absent. The sample shows approximately 360,000 clones, 83% of them seen only once. Noted treatment: roughly 18 received Ad26.COV2.S at low or high dose, single or two shots; roughly five received placebo; per-sample allocation not given. It was on day 63 after the first vaccine or placebo injection that samples were taken. The specimen was peripheral blood, collected in a trial of Ad26.COV2.S vaccine versus placebo. These receptors came from a person aged 18-65 years who received the Ad26.COV2.S COVID-19 vaccine or a placebo.

The V gene is TRBV7-2, the J gene TRBJ2-7; D is ambiguous. The germline V and J ends were trimmed by 2 bases and 5 bases, with 13 bases remaining between them. Germline V gene data show CDR1 as SGHTA and CDR2 as FQGNSA. CDR3 length equals 14 residues. The CDR3 sequence: CASSLRRSTDEQYF. DNA of the CDR3: TGTGCCAGCAGCTTACGGCGGTCTACCGACGAGCAGTACTTC.

The gene calls are TRBV2 and TRBJ1-1; TRBD1 agrees at 7 bases. Germline loops: CDR1 SNHLY, CDR2 FYNNEI. Trimming at V came to 8 bases and at J to 1 base, leaving 7 bases not matched to a gene. This CDR3 is 14 amino acids long. CDR3 sequence: CASGRGPENTEAFF. The CDR3 DNA follows: TGTGCCAGCGGGAGGGGGCCAGAGAACACTGAAGCTTTCTTT.

The chain is built from TRBV29-1 and TRBJ1-2, with 10 bases that match TRBD1. Germline V gene sequence: CDR1 SQVTM, CDR2 ANQGSEA. The CDR3 has 12 amino acids. V lost 6 bases to trimming and J lost 10 bases; unmatched junction nucleotides: 8. As DNA, the CDR3 is TGCAGCGTAGCCTCAGACAGGGGGCTCTACACCTTC. Its translation is CSVASDRGLYTF. Full variable domain (remainder filled in from reference TRBV29-1 and TRBJ1-2): SAVISQKPSRDICQRGTSLTIQCQVDSQVTMMFWYRQQPGQSLTLIATANQGSEATYESGFVIDKFPISRPNLTFSTLTVSNMSPEDSSIYLCSVASDRGLYTFGSGTRLTVV.